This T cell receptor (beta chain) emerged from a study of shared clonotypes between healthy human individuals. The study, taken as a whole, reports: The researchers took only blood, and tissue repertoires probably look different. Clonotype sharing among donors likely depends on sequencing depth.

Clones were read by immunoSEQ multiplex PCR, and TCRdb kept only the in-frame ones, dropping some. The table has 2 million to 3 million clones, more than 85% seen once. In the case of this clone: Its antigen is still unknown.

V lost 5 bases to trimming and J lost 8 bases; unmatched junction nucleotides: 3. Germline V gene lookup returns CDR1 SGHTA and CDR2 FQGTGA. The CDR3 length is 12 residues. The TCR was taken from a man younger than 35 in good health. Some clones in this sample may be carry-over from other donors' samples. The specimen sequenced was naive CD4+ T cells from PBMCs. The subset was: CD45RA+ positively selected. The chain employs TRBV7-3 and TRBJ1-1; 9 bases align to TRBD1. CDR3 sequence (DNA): TGTGCCAGCAGCCCGGGGACAGGGGAAGCTTTCTTT. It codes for CASSPGTGEAFF.